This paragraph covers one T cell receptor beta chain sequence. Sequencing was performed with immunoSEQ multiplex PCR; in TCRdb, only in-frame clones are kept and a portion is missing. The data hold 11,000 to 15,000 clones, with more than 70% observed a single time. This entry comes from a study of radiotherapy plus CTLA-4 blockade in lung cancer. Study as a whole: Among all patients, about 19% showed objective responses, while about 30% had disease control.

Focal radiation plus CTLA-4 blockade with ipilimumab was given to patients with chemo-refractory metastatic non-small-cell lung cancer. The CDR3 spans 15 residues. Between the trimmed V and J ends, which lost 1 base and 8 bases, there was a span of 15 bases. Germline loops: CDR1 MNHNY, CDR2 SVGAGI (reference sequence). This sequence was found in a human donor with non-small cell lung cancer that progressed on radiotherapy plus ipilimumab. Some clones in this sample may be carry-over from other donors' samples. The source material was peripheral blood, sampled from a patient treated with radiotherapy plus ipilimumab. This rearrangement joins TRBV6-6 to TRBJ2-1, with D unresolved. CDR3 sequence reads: CASSYLTPSSDEQFF. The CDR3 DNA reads TGTGCCAGCAGTTACTTAACCCCCTCTTCGGATGAGCAGTTCTTC.